This passage covers 28 T cell receptor beta chains from one sample sequenced in a study of T cell clonality in common variable immunodeficiency. These receptors have no known antigen. Study conclusions and caveats: Fewer deletions and N-nucleotide insertions were reportedly seen in common variable immunodeficiency TCR beta sequences.

Method: immunoSEQ multiplex PCR; TCRdb's copy keeps in-frame clones and lacks some. In total the sample includes approximately 21,000 clones, none of them seen once. The sequencing input was peripheral blood mononuclear cells. The source is a human donor with common variable immunodeficiency.

The sample holds a few counts of this clone. The read stops 3 residues short of the end of the CDR3; the missing end is completed from the germline J gene. This sequence joins TRBV18 and TRBJ1-1, with a weak D call TRBD1 (6 bases). The germline V and J ends were trimmed by 3 bases and 1 base, with 15 bases remaining between them. This CDR3 has 16 amino acids. Germline assignment: CDR1 KGHSH and CDR2 LQKENI. CDR3 sequence reads: CASSPNSQGGNTEAFF. The covered CDR3 bases are TGTGCCAGCTCACCCAACTCACAGGGTGGGAACACTGAA.

This clone was found a few times. The DNA ends 3 residues before the CDR3 does, and the rest of the CDR3 is filled in from the germline J gene. The chain couples TRBV18 to TRBJ2-1, with a tentative D call TRBD1 (6 bases). Trimming took 4 bases from V and 8 from J, leaving 18 bases between them. Germline V gives CDR1 KGHSH, CDR2 LQKENI. The CDR3 length is 15 residues. The CDR3 reads CASSRDISEYHEQFF. The part of the CDR3 DNA that was read is TGTGCCAGCTCACGGGACATCTCGGAGTACCATGAG.

On this clone: The read falls 3 residues short of the CDR3 end, and the missing part is taken from the germline J gene. The chain is built from TRBV19 and TRBJ1-5; D remains ambiguous. The CDR3 runs 14 residues. Germline CDR1 reads LNHDA; CDR2 reads SQIVND (reference sequence). V lost 3 bases and J 7 bases, leaving 13 bases between the germline ends. The CDR3 DNA, read in part, is TGTGCCAGTAGTATCGGCCGGGGAGGACAGCCC. It yields the protein CASSIGRGGQP. The CDR3 in full is CASSIGRGGQPQHF.

This clone was counted a few times. Read data end 3 residues before the CDR3 end; the end is taken from the germline J gene. J is TRBJ2-5 and V is TRBV19, with a possible D match to TRBD1 (6 bases). The ends were cut back, 5 bases at V and 7 bases at J, with 20 bases in the middle. The germline CDR1 and CDR2 sequences are LNHDA and SQIVND (reference sequence). This CDR3 region has 15 residues. The CDR3 sequence: CASSLTQGLVVTQYF. Incomplete CDR3 DNA: TGTGCCAGTAGTCTAACCCAGGGGTTGGTGGTGACC.

Of note for this clone: Read sequence stops 3 residues before the CDR3 end, and the germline J gene provides the missing end. V usage is TRBV19 and J usage is TRBJ2-1; TRBD1 agrees at 7 bases. The junction had 5 bases not matched to a gene; V was cut back by 0 bases and J by 6 bases. Looked up from germline, CDR1 is LNHDA and CDR2 is SQIVND (reference sequence). The CDR3 spans 15 residues. The sequenced part of the CDR3 DNA is TGTGCCAGTAGTATAGAGACAGGGCGGTTCAATGAG. Residues: CASSIETGRFNE. The CDR3, in full, reads CASSIETGRFNEQFF.

As for this clone: One junction end does not reproduce the germline sequence, and a read error may be involved. The observed sequence ends 3 residues before the CDR3 terminus, with the missing tail filled in from the germline J gene. V and J are TRBV19 and TRBJ2-1; 7 bases match TRBD2. CDR1 LNHDA and CDR2 SQIVND come from the germline V gene (reference sequence). The CDR3 has 16 amino acids. The CDR3 is CASSIGGGWPYNEQFF. The sequenced CDR3 bases are TGTGCCAGTAGCATAGGCGGGGGTTGGCCCTACAATGAG. The variable domain in full, with the rest retrieved from reference TRBV19 and TRBJ2-1, is DGGITQSPKYLFRKEGQNVTLSCEQNLNHDAMYWYRQDPGQGLRLIYYSQIVNDFQKGDIAEGYSVSREKKESFPLTVTSAQKNPTAFYLCASSIGGGWPYNEQFFGPGTRLTVL.

This clone was seen a few times. The read ends 3 residues before the CDR3 terminus; that terminus is restored from the germline J gene. The rearrangement uses TRBV7-9 and TRBJ2-5, with 7 nucleotides matching TRBD1. The germline gives CDR1 SEHNR, CDR2 FQNEAQ (reference sequence). V was pared by 1 base and J by 1 base, with 0 bases of the junction left unmatched. The CDR3 loop spans 14 amino acids. CDR3 protein: CASSLGQGQETQYF. Partial CDR3 DNA: TGTGCCAGCAGCTTAGGACAGGGCCAAGAGACC.

A few counts support this clone. Read coverage stops 3 residues before the CDR3 terminus; the germline J gene supplies the remainder. The V gene is TRBV19, the J gene TRBJ2-5; tentative D call: TRBD2 (6 bases). Between the trimmed V and J ends, which lost 8 bases and 5 bases, there was a span of 18 bases. Germline assignment: CDR1 LNHDA and CDR2 SQIVND (reference sequence). The CDR3 extends over 14 amino acids. CDR3 DNA (partial): TGTGCCAGTGGGGGACTGTACGTGGGGGAGACC. Translating it yields CASGGLYVGET. The full CDR3 reads CASGGLYVGETQYF.

This clone was seen a few times. With the read ending 3 residues before the CDR3 end, the germline J gene is used to fill in that end. The V and J genes are TRBV19 and TRBJ2-5, with D perhaps matching TRBD1 (7 bases). The CDR3 length is 15 residues. The V gene's germline CDR1 is LNHDA and CDR2 SQIVND (reference sequence). V was pared by 3 bases and J by 1 base, with 12 bases between. CDR3 residues: CASSILQGGQETQYF. The sequenced CDR3 bases are TGTGCCAGTAGTATCCTTCAGGGGGGCCAAGAGACC.

With respect to this clone: The CDR3 is cut off 3 residues early in the read; its end comes from the germline J gene. The rearrangement uses TRBV23-1 and TRBJ2-1; 15 bases align to TRBD2. TRBV23-1 is filed as an ORF, its function uncertain. V trimming: 3 bases; J trimming: 6 bases; junction bases outside the gene matches: 12. The CDR3 contains 19 residues. The CDR3 loop is CASSQRDGLAGGRGNEQFF. The covered CDR3 bases are TGCGCCAGCAGTCAGCGCGATGGACTAGCGGGGGGGCGGGGCAATGAG.

This clone was counted between two and nine times. The read halts 3 residues ahead of the CDR3 end, with the missing end drawn from the germline J gene. V is TRBV19 and J is TRBJ2-7; D is ambiguous. The V end lost 4 bases, the J end lost 2 bases, and 18 bases lay between the germline ends. The CDR3 extends over 16 amino acids. Germline assignment: CDR1 LNHDA and CDR2 SQIVND (reference sequence). CDR3 region: CASSSGTASLPYEQYF. The covered CDR3 bases are TGTGCCAGTAGTAGCGGCACGGCCTCGCTACCCTACGAG.

This clone was observed a handful of times. Read sequence stops 3 residues before the CDR3 end, and the germline J gene provides the missing end. V usage is TRBV19 and J usage is TRBJ1-2, with 12 bases aligning to TRBD1. This CDR3 region has 15 residues. Germline assignment: CDR1 LNHDA and CDR2 SQIVND (reference sequence). With V trimmed by 8 bases and J by 1 base, 5 bases remained unmatched. The CDR3 spells CASRDRGLGNYGYTF. Partial CDR3 DNA: TGTGCCAGTCGGGACAGGGGGCTCGGTAACTATGGC.

This clone was seen more than once but under ten times. Sequence at one end of the junction differs from germline and may be a read error. The read is 3 residues too short to cover the CDR3 end, so that end is filled in from the germline J gene. The rearrangement links TRBV5-1 to TRBJ2-7; maybe TRBD2 (6 bases). The CDR3 runs 15 residues. Per the germline V gene, CDR1 is SGHRS and CDR2 is YFSETQ. CDR3 protein: CASGIVGGGSSEQYF. The part of the CDR3 DNA that was read is TGCGCCAGTGGTATAGTGGGGGGAGGCTCCTCCGAG.

A remark on this clone: One end of the junction varies from germline; a read error may be responsible. Read coverage stops 3 residues before the CDR3 terminus; the germline J gene supplies the remainder. The chain recombines TRBV18 with TRBJ1-4; perhaps TRBD1 as D (6 bases). Germline CDR1 KGHSH, CDR2 LQKENI. This CDR3 region has 15 residues. CDR3 bases read: TGTGCCAGCTCACCATCGGACAGAACTAAGGAAAAA. It encodes CASSPSDRTKEK. The full CDR3 is CASSPSDRTKEKLFF.

This clone was seen a handful of times. The read ends 3 residues before the CDR3 terminus; that terminus is restored from the germline J gene. The chain has TRBV7-9 and TRBJ1-2; 7 bases fit TRBD1. The germline gives CDR1 SEHNR, CDR2 FQNEAQ (reference sequence). This CDR3 is built from 13 residues. Germline trimming cut 1 base from V and 4 bases from J; bases unmatched to any gene: 0. CDR3 bases read: TGTGCCAGCAGCTTAGGGGACAGCTATGGC. Protein sequence: CASSLGDSYG. The whole CDR3 is CASSLGDSYGYTF. Looking up the rest from reference TRBV7-9 and TRBJ1-2 gives the full variable domain: DTGVSQNPRHKITKRGQNVTFRCDPISEHNRLYWYRQTLGQGPEFLTYFQNEAQLEKSRLLSDRFSAERPKGSFSTLEIQRTEQGDSAMYLCASSLGDSYGYTFGSGTRLTVV.

Worth noting for this clone: Coverage ceases 3 residues before the CDR3 finishes, and the germline J gene fills in the end. The chain joins TRBV7-6 to TRBJ2-5, with TRBD1 identical over 12 bases. The germline gives CDR1 SGHVS, CDR2 FNYEAQ. The V and J ends lost 5 bases and 5 bases, in that order; junction bases with no gene match: 6. This CDR3 is 15 amino acids long. Partial CDR3 DNA: TGTGCCAGCAGCCCCGGGACAGGGGGCTTGGAGACC. This codes for CASSPGTGGLET. From start to end, the CDR3 is CASSPGTGGLETQYF. Based on the CDR3 plus reference TRBV7-6 and TRBJ2-5, the full variable domain is GAGVSQSPRYKVTKRGQDVALRCDPISGHVSLYWYRQALGQGPEFLTYFNYEAQQDKSGLPNDRFSAERPEGSISTLTIQRTEQRDSAMYRCASSPGTGGLETQYFGPGTRLLVL.

This clone was counted a few times. The DNA ends 3 residues before the CDR3 does, and the rest of the CDR3 is filled in from the germline J gene. The genes are TRBV6-2 or TRBV6-3 and TRBJ2-7; either TRBD1 or TRBD2 may fit D (5 bases each). The length of the CDR3 is 16 residues. Germline V gives CDR1 MNHEY, CDR2 SVGEGT. V shed 6 bases and J shed 0 bases, with 18 bases lying between them. The CDR3 is CASSWPRAGSSYEQYF. The covered CDR3 bases are TGTGCCAGCAGCTGGCCCAGAGCAGGGAGCTCCTACGAG.

Worth noting for this clone: The read ends 3 residues shy of where the CDR3 ends; the end is completed using the germline J gene. The gene calls are TRBV19 and TRBJ2-7; 13 bases match TRBD2. Germline V lookup: CDR1 LNHDA, CDR2 SQIVND (reference sequence). This CDR3 has 18 residues. The V segment lost 3 bases and the J segment 4 bases; nucleotides outside the gene matches: 12. The CDR3 reads CASSMDPRWTSGSYEQYF. The CDR3 bases that were read are TGTGCCAGTAGTATGGATCCTCGATGGACTAGCGGGAGTTACGAG.

Turning to this clone: The read ends 3 residues shy of where the CDR3 ends; the end is completed using the germline J gene. The rearrangement links TRBV18 to TRBJ1-1; perhaps TRBD1 as D (6 bases). CDR1 and CDR2 from the germline V gene are KGHSH and LQKENI. The CDR3 runs to 15 residues. V was cut by 4 bases and J by 0 bases, with 12 bases left in between. The CDR3 DNA, read in part, is TGTGCCAGCTCACACCGACAGGATATGAACACTGAA. Protein: CASSHRQDMNTE. The whole CDR3 protein reads CASSHRQDMNTEAFF.

In its sample, this clone was seen a few times. The CDR3 end lies 3 residues beyond the end of the read and is filled in from the germline J gene. The genes are TRBV7-9 and TRBJ1-6, with D perhaps TRBD1 (6 bases). Looked up from germline, CDR1 is SEHNR and CDR2 is FQNEAQ (reference sequence). V was pared by 4 bases and J by 6 bases, with 13 bases between. The CDR3 spans 15 residues. The sequenced part of the CDR3 DNA is TGTGCCAGCAGCTCCCGGGACATTGGTAATTCACCC. Its translation: CASSSRDIGNSP. The CDR3 as a whole reads CASSSRDIGNSPLHF.

This clone qualifies as medium-sized (0.01 to 0.1%). The CDR3 sequence: CASAPSSGNTIYF. The sequenced part of the CDR3 DNA is TGTGCCAGCGCCCCCAGCTCTGGAAACACC. The chain recombines TRBV12-3 or TRBV12-4 with TRBJ1-3; the D is unclear. The CDR3 end is not reached by the read, which stops 3 residues before it; the germline J gene fills it in. The V gene lost 8 bases and the J gene lost 0 bases, with 8 bases spanning the gap. CDR3 size: 13 residues.

By share, this clone counts as medium-sized. The sequence runs out 3 residues before the end of the CDR3; the remainder is reconstructed from the germline J gene. The rearrangement links TRBV12-3 or TRBV12-4 to TRBJ1-4, with TRBD1 identical over 8 bases. The CDR3 length is 13 residues. Trimming cost V 7 bases and J 8 bases; bases outside gene matches: 6. The sequenced CDR3 bases are TGTGCCAGCAATATACAGGGGGAGGAAAAA. Residues: CASNIQGEEK. The CDR3 as a whole reads CASNIQGEEKLFF.

By frequency in the sample, this clone is medium-sized. From the germline J gene comes the end of the CDR3, since the read stops 3 residues before it. The chain combines TRBV5-6 with TRBJ1-2, with 8 bases lining up with TRBD1. V gave up 0 bases and J gave up 2 bases; unmatched junction bases: 3. Germline lookup yields CDR1 SGHDT and CDR2 YYEEEE. The CDR3 is 15 amino acids. The part of the CDR3 DNA that was read is TGTGCCAGCAGCTTGGGGACAGGGAGCAACTATGGC. Translation gives CASSLGTGSNYG. The entire CDR3 protein reads CASSLGTGSNYGYTF.

A few counts support this clone. The CDR3 protein is CASSPGGGVGGHNEQFF. Incomplete CDR3 DNA: TGTGCCAGTAGTCCCGGCGGGGGCGTCGGTGGTCACAATGAG. The chain employs TRBV19 and TRBJ2-1, with D maybe TRBD2 (7 bases). With the read ending 3 residues before the CDR3 end, the germline J gene is used to fill in that end. From germline, CDR1 is LNHDA and CDR2 SQIVND (reference sequence). The CDR3 spans 17 residues. V shed 5 bases and J shed 5 bases, with 22 bases lying between them.

A few counts support this clone. Read sequence stops 3 residues before the CDR3 end, and the germline J gene provides the missing end. The genes are TRBV19 and TRBJ2-2; 10 positions match TRBD2. Germline lookup yields CDR1 LNHDA and CDR2 SQIVND (reference sequence). J gave up 5 bases and V 4 bases, and 4 bases lay outside the gene matches. The CDR3 extends over 15 amino acids. The DNA read from the CDR3 is TGTGCCAGTAGTACGACTAGCGGGTGGACCGGGGAG. Protein product: CASSTTSGWTGE. The whole CDR3 protein is CASSTTSGWTGELFF.

Notes on this clone: The read gets to within 3 residues of the CDR3 end, and the germline J gene fills in the rest. V usage is TRBV7-9 and J usage is TRBJ1-1; a weak D match, TRBD1 (6 bases). CDR3 length: 13 amino acids. Per the germline V gene, CDR1 is SEHNR and CDR2 is FQNEAQ (reference sequence). The CDR3 loop is CASSFLGQGWAFF. The CDR3 DNA, read in part, is TGTGCCAGCAGCTTCCTAGGGCAGGGGTGG. The complete variable domain, with remaining parts taken from reference TRBV7-9 and TRBJ1-1, reads DTGVSQNPRHKITKRGQNVTFRCDPISEHNRLYWYRQTLGQGPEFLTYFQNEAQLEKSRLLSDRFSAERPKGSFSTLEIQRTEQGDSAMYLCASSFLGQGWAFFGQGTRLTVV.

About this clone: The observed sequence ends 3 residues before the CDR3 terminus, with the missing tail filled in from the germline J gene. This rearrangement joins TRBV6-4 to TRBJ1-1; tentative D call: TRBD1 (5 bases). CDR1 is MRHNA and CDR2 is SNTAGT in the germline V gene. Deletions cut 7 bases from V and 6 bases from J, with 18 bases between. This CDR3 comprises 14 residues. CDR3 in amino acids: CASTYRSMGSEAFF. The CDR3 DNA, read in part, is TGTGCCAGCACCTACAGGTCAATGGGCTCTGAA.

The CDR3 loop is CAVGVGTSGRGETQYF. The CDR3 bases that were read are TGTGCCGTAGGGGTCGGGACTAGCGGGAGAGGGGAGACC. The chain employs TRBV30 and TRBJ2-5, with 14 bases identical to TRBD2. The read comes to an end 3 residues before the CDR3 does, leaving the germline J gene to fill in the end. This CDR3 spans 16 amino acids. The junction had 13 bases not matched to a gene; V was cut back by 8 bases and J by 5 bases. CDR1 is GTSNPN, CDR2 SVGIG, per germline (reference sequence).